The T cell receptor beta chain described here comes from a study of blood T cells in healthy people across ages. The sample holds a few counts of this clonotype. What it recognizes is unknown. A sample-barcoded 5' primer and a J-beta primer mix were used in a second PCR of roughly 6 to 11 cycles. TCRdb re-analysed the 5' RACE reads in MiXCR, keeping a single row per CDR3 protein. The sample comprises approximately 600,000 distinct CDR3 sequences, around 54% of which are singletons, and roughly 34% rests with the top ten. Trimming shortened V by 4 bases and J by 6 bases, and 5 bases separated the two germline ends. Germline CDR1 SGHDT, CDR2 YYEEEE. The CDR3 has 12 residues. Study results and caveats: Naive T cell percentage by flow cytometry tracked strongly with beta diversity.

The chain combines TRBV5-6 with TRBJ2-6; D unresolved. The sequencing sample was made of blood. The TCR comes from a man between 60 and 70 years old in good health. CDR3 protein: CASSVMANVLTF. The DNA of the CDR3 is TGTGCCAGCAGCGTGATGGCCAACGTCCTGACTTTC.